This T cell receptor beta chain was found in a study of blood T cell repertoires in COVID-19. The overall study: PBMCs, B-cell-depleted T cells, or T cells were the source of the cDNA or gDNA that made up the material.

Trimming cost V 0 bases and J 8 bases; bases outside gene matches: 8. CDR3 length equals 18 residues. CDR1 is SGHTA, CDR2 FQGTGA, per germline. Repertoires were generated with immunoSEQ multiplex PCR, while TCRdb's copy carries only in-frame clones and drops some. The sample holds roughly 330,000 clones; roughly 88% are singletons and the top ten take 1.5% to 2%. The sequenced sample was peripheral blood. The TCR sequence derives from a woman aged 45-60 years with acute or convalescent COVID-19. The V gene is TRBV7-3, the J gene TRBJ2-1; TRBD2 matches 15 bases. DNA for the CDR3: TGTGCCAGCAGCTTAACGGGACTAGCGGGAGGAACGTTTTATGAGCAGTTCTTC. Protein sequence: CASSLTGLAGGTFYEQFF.